This T cell receptor (beta chain) was obtained from a study of immune evolution from preneoplasia to lung adenocarcinoma (dated by TCRdb to the early 2020s). Background on the whole study: HLA loss of heterozygosity was seen in about 7%, 15% and 30% of AIS, MIA and ADC lesions, and in no AAH lesions. The study profiled immune contexture across lung adenocarcinoma precursors and invasive adenocarcinoma using immune gene expression, TCR sequencing and multiplex immunofluorescence. Resected precursor lesions (AAH, AIS, MIA) and invasive adenocarcinomas were compared with paired morphologically normal lung tissue. The sample size depended on which specimens were available, not on a prior power calculation. The immune data were combined with whole exome sequencing and methylation data from the same cohort of nodules. The overall cohort was made up of about 53 patients with pulmonary nodules who had surgical resection. TCR sequencing data were obtained from about 49 patients. According to the study, 100 to 120 samples went through TCR sequencing. POLYSOLVER was used to infer Class I HLA alleles from exome data, and LOHHLA was used to detect allele-specific HLA loss.

Note on this clone: Its antigen remains undetermined. No much larger clone exists at a distance of one base, and base qualities are not known.

TCR beta CDR3 regions were sequenced from DNA using the immunoSEQ hsTCRbeta Kit. The paper's data handling went like this. The ImmunoSEQ Analyzer was used to analyse the TCR sequencing data. T cell clonality was defined as 1 minus Pielou's evenness computed on productive rearrangements. To measure T cell diversity, the inverse Simpson index was applied to productive templates. T cell density was defined as TCR beta template counts normalized to usable DNA, with usable DNA estimated by amplification and sequencing of housekeeping genes. Two-sided Kruskal-Wallis tests were used to compare TCR metrics between histologic stages. TCRdb's version of the immuneACCESS table is confined to in-frame rearrangements and falls short of the full clone set. An unresolved V gene accounts for under half of the shortfall where checked; the remainder is of unknown origin. D and trimming were read from the DNA, whereas the V and J calls and clone size are those reported in that table. The sample table lists under 2,500 clones, around four fifths of them with a count of one. About 5.4% of the sample rests with the top ten.

CDR1 and CDR2 (MDHEN, SYDVKM) derive from the germline V gene. The CDR3 contains 16 residues, cysteine and phenylalanine counted. The CDR3 DNA has 48 bases and is translated from base 1. V loses 5 bases at its end and J loses 6 bases; junction bases beyond the gene matches: 15. What the work shows at the level of the full study, not this receptor alone: T cell clonality was highest in KRAS-mutant nodules compared with EGFR-mutant or double wild-type lesions. The findings were based on association rather than direct causation, and larger cohorts with long-term follow-up and longitudinal biopsies were deemed needed. Because all patients were from Japan and China, applicability to Western populations was uncertain. Normal lung showed the highest clonality, whereas later-stage lesions appeared to have higher T cell density and diversity but lower clonality. Normal lung had the highest top T cell clone frequencies, which appeared to decline progressively from AAH through AIS, MIA and invasive adenocarcinoma.

Patients underwent resection in Japan or China between about 2014 and 2018. The histologic diagnosis of each case was independently confirmed on H&E slides by two lung cancer pathologists. For nucleic acid extraction, premalignant or tumor cells were enriched by macro-dissection following pathologic assessment. The AllPrep DNA/RNA FFPE Kit was used to isolate DNA from FFPE tissue. The chain is made from TRBV28 and TRBJ1-2; 7 bases in the middle match TRBD1. Sequencing was done on a sample of FFPE invasive lung adenocarcinoma tissue. Reading the label with the study, this specimen's cell subset or site is: frankly invasive lung adenocarcinoma (ADC). The sequence was obtained from a person aged 55 to 79 with invasive lung adenocarcinoma. The DNA sequence is given as TGTGCCAGCAGTCCCCCAGGGGGATGGGGGGCTAATGGCTACACCTTC. This sequence encodes CASSPPGGWGANGYTF.